The 21 T cell receptor beta chains reported below all come from one sample, sequenced in a study of cytomegalovirus exposure and HLA in healthy donors. The assay was immunoSEQ multiplex PCR, and TCRdb's table has in-frame clones only and misses some. Among under 200,000 clones, approximately 86% were seen once, and the ten largest hold around 2.4%. The source material was PBMCs. The receptors derive from a woman between 18 and 29 years old in good health and CMV-seronegative.

The CDR3 protein is CASSLDLINEQFF. The CDR3 region has the DNA TGTGCCAGCAGCCTGGACTTAATCAATGAGCAGTTCTTC. This chain connects TRBV5-6 to TRBJ2-1; tentative D call: TRBD2 (5 bases). The CDR3 extends over 13 amino acids. CDR1 SGHDT and CDR2 YYEEEE come from the germline V gene. V was shortened by 4 bases and J by 6 bases, with 11 bases between the two germline ends.

The rearrangement joins TRBV9 to TRBJ2-3; the match to TRBD1 covers 7 bases. The CDR3 sequence is 14 residues long. Unmatched junction bases numbered 5, after V lost 3 bases and J lost 4 bases. Germline V gives CDR1 SGDLS, CDR2 YYNGEE. The CDR3 loop is CASSGTGGADTQYF. The CDR3 nucleotides are TGTGCCAGCAGCGGGACAGGTGGCGCAGATACGCAGTATTTT.

V and J are TRBV6-5 and TRBJ1-5; D perhaps matches TRBD1 (5 bases). The germline V and J ends were trimmed by 4 bases and 0 bases, with 10 bases remaining between them. Looked up from germline, CDR1 is MNHEY and CDR2 is SVGAGI. The CDR3 totals 15 residues. The CDR3 protein is CASSFRAASNQPQHF. CDR3 sequence (DNA): TGTGCCAGCAGTTTCAGGGCCGCTAGCAATCAGCCCCAGCATTTT.

In its sample, this clone was seen a few times. Other DNA sequences from this sample encode an identical CDR3 as well. J is TRBJ2-2 and V is TRBV5-1, with a possible D match to TRBD1 (5 bases). This CDR3 spans 15 amino acids. Per germline, CDR1 SGHRS and CDR2 YFSETQ. Trimming cost V 2 bases and J 0 bases, with 8 bases left between them. CDR3 DNA: TGCGCCAGCAGCTTTAGACAGACGAACACCGGGGAGCTGTTTTTT. Translated, it gives CASSFRQTNTGELFF.

This clone was detected once. The chain uses TRBV2 and TRBJ1-1; D remains unclear. The CDR3 spans 16 residues. The ends were cut back, 2 bases at V and 1 base at J, with 14 bases in the middle. Germline CDR1 and CDR2: SNHLY and FYNNEI. The CDR3 DNA reads TGTGCCAGCAGTGAACTCGGGAGTTTAAGGAACACTGAAGCTTTCTTT. Translating gives CASSELGSLRNTEAFF.

This clone appeared once. The genes are TRBV6-5 and TRBJ1-5; 10 nucleotides line up with TRBD1. The CDR3 has 15 residues. Germline V gives CDR1 MNHEY, CDR2 SVGAGI. With V trimmed by 7 bases and J by 6 bases, 9 bases remained unmatched. CDR3 residues: CASTPGTGDSQPQHF. CDR3 nucleotides: TGTGCCAGCACCCCCGGGACAGGGGATAGTCAGCCCCAGCATTTT.

V gene TRBV18 combines with J gene TRBJ2-5, with 8 bases identical to TRBD1. The CDR3 is made up of 15 amino acids. Trimming cost V 3 bases and J 5 bases; bases outside gene matches: 8. Germline CDR1 and CDR2: KGHSH and LQKENI. The CDR3, as DNA: TGTGCCAGCTCACCGGGGACAGGAGGGGAGGAGACCCAGTACTTC. It yields the protein CASSPGTGGEETQYF.

The chain employs TRBV4-1 and TRBJ2-7; maybe TRBD2 (5 bases). V lost 1 base and J 1 base, leaving 11 bases between the germline ends. The CDR3 covers 15 residues. Germline V gene data show CDR1 as MGHRA and CDR2 as YSYEKL. The CDR3 region is CASSQVGGPSYEQYF. The CDR3 DNA follows: TGCGCCAGCAGCCAAGTGGGCGGGCCTTCCTACGAGCAGTACTTC.

The chain employs TRBV20-1 and TRBJ2-7; D might be TRBD1 (5 bases). V was shortened by 6 bases and J by 3 bases, with 9 bases between the two germline ends. From germline, CDR1 is DFQATT and CDR2 SNEGSKA (reference sequence). CDR3 length equals 11 residues. CDR3 loop: CSARAHYEQYF. The CDR3 region has the DNA TGCAGTGCCAGGGCCCACTACGAGCAGTACTTC.

The DNA for the CDR3 is TGTGCCAGCAGCCAAGGGGACTCCCCGGCATACAATGAGCAGTTCTTC. It encodes CASSQGDSPAYNEQFF. The chain joins TRBV14 to TRBJ2-1, with a tentative D call TRBD2 (6 bases). The germline CDR1 and CDR2 sequences are SGHDN and FVKESK. This CDR3 spans 16 amino acids. Trimming stripped 1 base from V and 4 bases from J, with 14 bases between.

The chain is built from TRBV6-5 and TRBJ2-3; 9 bases match TRBD2. The CDR3 sequence is 16 residues long. Germline assignment: CDR1 MNHEY and CDR2 SVGAGI. Trimming removed 0 bases from V and 0 bases from J; junction bases left unmatched: 1. The CDR3 DNA follows: TGTGCCAGCAGTTACTCGACTAGCGGTAGCACAGATACGCAGTATTTT. Encoded protein: CASSYSTSGSTDTQYF.

V is TRBV4-2 and J is TRBJ2-2; 8 bases align to TRBD1. V was clipped by 1 base and J by 4 bases; unmatched bases: 5. Per germline, CDR1 LGHNA and CDR2 YNFKEQ. The CDR3 spans 16 residues. CDR3 residues: CASSQAQGAATGELFF. In nucleotides, the CDR3 is TGTGCCAGCAGCCAAGCCCAGGGGGCGGCCACCGGGGAGCTGTTTTTT.

This clone was seen a few times. This sequence joins TRBV7-6 and TRBJ1-6; the D is unclear. V lost 2 bases, J lost 9 bases, and 14 bases lay in between. The germline V gene encodes CDR1 SGHVS and CDR2 FNYEAQ. CDR3 length: 15 residues. In DNA, the CDR3 is TGTGCCAGCAGCTTACTTGCGGTTATGTTTTCACCCCTCCACTTT. It is translated as CASSLLAVMFSPLHF.

The chain has TRBV6-1 and TRBJ1-2, with D maybe TRBD1 (5 bases). Trimming cost V 4 bases and J 3 bases, with 18 bases left between them. Germline V CDR1 and CDR2: MNHNS, SASEGT. This CDR3 region has 16 residues. The CDR3 loop is CASSGSWGRDDYGYTF. CDR3 bases: TGTGCCAGCAGTGGCTCCTGGGGCAGAGACGACTATGGCTACACCTTC.

CDR3 sequence: CASSQLDAAGEKLFF. CDR3 in DNA: TGCGCCAGCAGCCAACTGGACGCCGCGGGTGAAAAACTGTTTTTT. This chain links TRBV4-3 with TRBJ1-4; D unclear. With 2 bases removed from V and 7 bases from J, the gap between germline ends came to 14 bases. The CDR3 sequence is 15 residues long. Per the germline V gene, CDR1 is LGHNA and CDR2 is YSLEER.

In its sample, this clone was seen once. The genes are TRBV12-5 and TRBJ2-1; D is unresolved. This CDR3 spans 12 amino acids. V was cut by 3 bases and J by 4 bases, with 4 bases left in between. The V gene's germline CDR1 is LGHNT and CDR2 FRNRAP. The CDR3, as DNA: TGTGCTAGTGGTTTTCTGTACAATGAGCAGTTCTTC. It codes for CASGFLYNEQFF.

This chain links TRBV29-1 with TRBJ1-1; D might be TRBD1 (6 bases). V was clipped by 7 bases and J by 1 base, with 13 bases between them. The CDR3 has 13 amino acids. Germline loops: CDR1 SQVTM, CDR2 ANQGSEA. CDR3 bases: TGCAGCGCCACCTTCAGGGGGAACACTGAAGCTTTCTTT. Its translation is CSATFRGNTEAFF.

The CDR3 coding sequence is TGCGCCAGCACATCGGACGGAAGGGGTCTGGAGCAGTTCTTC. Its translation is CASTSDGRGLEQFF. V and J are TRBV5-1 and TRBJ2-1; D may be TRBD1 (5 bases). This CDR3 comprises 14 residues. Germline assignment: CDR1 SGHRS and CDR2 YFSETQ. V was clipped by 6 bases and J by 10 bases, with 20 bases between them.

This chain links TRBV5-1 with TRBJ1-6, with TRBD1 matching 7 bases. This CDR3 region has 13 residues. V lost 2 bases and J lost 7; bases outside the gene matches: 0. Germline CDR1 is SGHRS and CDR2 is YFSETQ. The CDR3 sequence: CASSLGGNSPLHF. DNA for the CDR3: TGCGCCAGCAGCTTAGGGGGCAATTCACCCCTCCACTTT. Drawing the rest from reference TRBV5-1 and TRBJ1-6, the complete variable domain is KAGVTQTPRYLIKTRGQQVTLSCSPISGHRSVSWYQQTPGQGLQFLFEYFSETQRNKGNFPGRFSGRQFSNSRSEMNVSTLELGDSALYLCASSLGGNSPLHFGNGTRLTVT.

The rearrangement links TRBV27 to TRBJ2-3; 12 positions match TRBD2. CDR3 length equals 18 residues. V was clipped by 2 bases and J by 7 bases; unmatched bases: 13. Germline V gives CDR1 MNHEY, CDR2 SMNVEV (reference sequence). The CDR3 bases are TGTGCCAGCAGTTTAATCCCAACTAAGACTAGCGGGAGACATACGCAGTATTTT. Residues: CASSLIPTKTSGRHTQYF.

To note about this clone: Other DNA sequences in this sample translate to the same CDR3. The chain is built from TRBV27 and TRBJ2-7; 7 positions agree with TRBD1. Germline V CDR1 and CDR2: MNHEY, SMNVEV (reference sequence). This CDR3 has 14 amino acids. V gave up 3 bases and J gave up 3 bases; unmatched junction bases: 5. CDR3 in DNA: TGTGCCAGCAGTTTCCGGGCAGGGGGCTACGAGCAGTACTTC. Its translation: CASSFRAGGYEQYF.